Each of the 20 T cell receptor beta chains below was sequenced from the same sample in a study of shared clonotypes between healthy human individuals. Sequencing was performed with immunoSEQ multiplex PCR; in TCRdb, only in-frame clones are kept and a portion is missing. The sample carries approximately 460,000 clones, around 77% recorded once. Sequences were obtained from PBMCs. These receptors all come from a woman in her thirties or forties in good health. Some clones in this sample may be carry-over from other donors' samples.

The V and J genes are TRBV10-2 and TRBJ2-1, with 15 bases that match TRBD2. Germline V gene lookup returns CDR1 WSHSY and CDR2 SAAADI. The CDR3 covers 18 residues. The ends lost 4 bases at V and 7 bases at J; junction bases unmatched: 11. CDR3 sequence (DNA): TGCGCCAGCAGTGTAAGGACTAGCGGGAGGGTAGGGAGGAATGAGCAGTTCTTC. It encodes CASSVRTSGRVGRNEQFF.

The rearrangement uses TRBV18 and TRBJ2-6, with D maybe TRBD2 (6 bases). The germline V gene has CDR1 KGHSH and CDR2 LQKENI. The V gene lost 0 bases and the J gene lost 0 bases, with 12 bases spanning the gap. This CDR3 region has 18 residues. CDR3 loop: CASSPPWGLNSGANVLTF. In DNA, the CDR3 is TGTGCCAGCTCACCACCGTGGGGACTCAACTCTGGGGCCAACGTCCTGACTTTC.

Notes on this clone: A far larger clone is just one base off, so this is likely a read error. The same CDR3 is also encoded by other DNA sequences in this sample. The gene calls are TRBV29-1 and TRBJ2-1, with TRBD2 matching over 9 bases. With V trimmed by 6 bases and J by 5 bases, 8 bases remained unmatched. The germline V gene has CDR1 SQVTM and CDR2 ANQGSEA. The length of the CDR3 is 14 residues. Here the CDR3 DNA reads TGCAGCGTATCGGGGCTAGCGGGAAACAATGAGCAGTTCTTC. Protein: CSVSGLAGNNEQFF.

The chain combines TRBV6-5 with TRBJ2-3; no clear D gene. The germline V and J ends were trimmed by 2 bases and 2 bases, with 11 bases remaining between them. The germline V gene has CDR1 MNHEY and CDR2 SVGAGI. The CDR3 runs to 15 residues. In DNA form, the CDR3 reads TGTGCCAGCAGTTACGCCCTCAGCTACACAGATACGCAGTATTTT. Protein product: CASSYALSYTDTQYF.

The chain links TRBV20-1 to TRBJ2-3; TRBD2 might be the D (6 bases). The length of the CDR3 is 11 residues. The V gene lost 5 bases and the J gene lost 10 bases, with 13 bases spanning the gap. CDR1 is DFQATT, CDR2 SNEGSKA, per germline (reference sequence). The CDR3 reads CSAAGLPAQYF. Here the CDR3 DNA reads TGCAGTGCTGCGGGACTCCCGGCGCAGTATTTT.

The rearrangement links TRBV18 to TRBJ1-1, with unresolved D. V lost 2 bases to trimming and J lost 4 bases, with 14 bases between them. Germline V gene data show CDR1 as KGHSH and CDR2 as LQKENI. This CDR3 is 15 amino acids long. As DNA, the CDR3 is TGTGCCAGCTCACCAGCATCCGGGATTGGCACTGAAGCTTTCTTT. This codes for CASSPASGIGTEAFF.

This clone was detected ten times or more. The sample has other DNA sequences that encode this CDR3 too. The chain joins TRBV10-3 to TRBJ2-1; TRBD2 aligns across 13 bases. With V trimmed by 4 bases and J by 3 bases, 12 bases remained unmatched. This CDR3 contains 19 residues. Germline V CDR1 and CDR2: ENHRY, SYGVKD. DNA of the CDR3: TGTGCCATCAGTGTCGGTCGACTAGCGGGAGGATTTAACTACAATGAGCAGTTCTTC. Translated, it gives CAISVGRLAGGFNYNEQFF.

V gene TRBV30 combines with J gene TRBJ2-7, with 10 bases aligning to TRBD2. There are 15 residues in the CDR3. Trimming took 0 bases from V and 2 from J; bases not matched to a gene: 4. From germline, CDR1 is GTSNPN and CDR2 SVGIG (reference sequence). In nucleotides, the CDR3 is TGTGCCTGGAGTGTCGGAGCGGGAGGGCCCTACGAGCAGTACTTC. Translating it yields CAWSVGAGGPYEQYF. Using reference TRBV30 and TRBJ2-7 for the parts outside the CDR3, the full variable domain is SQTIHQWPATLVQPVGSPLSLECTVEGTSNPNLYWYRQAAGRGLQLLFYSVGIGQISSEVPQNLSASRPQDRQFILSSKKLLLSDSGFYLCAWSVGAGGPYEQYFGPGTRLTVT.

This clone was recorded only once. The rearrangement uses TRBV11-2 and TRBJ2-7, with a tentative D call TRBD2 (5 bases). Germline V gene data show CDR1 as SGHAT and CDR2 as FQNNGV. This CDR3 has 13 residues. The germline V and J ends were trimmed by 3 bases and 2 bases, with 8 bases remaining between them. The CDR3: CASSFSGTYEQYF. The CDR3 nucleotides read TGTGCCAGCAGCTTCTCGGGAACCTACGAGCAGTACTTC.

The chain's CDR3 is CASSPPLRGTGGLEQYF. The CDR3 DNA reads as TGTGCCAGCAGCCCCCCCCTAAGAGGGACAGGGGGACTAGAGCAGTACTTC. V is TRBV25-1 and J is TRBJ2-4; 11 bases are shared with TRBD1. V lost 6 bases, J lost 13 bases, and 20 bases stayed unmatched. This CDR3 comprises 17 residues. Germline CDR1 reads MGHDK; CDR2 reads SYGVNS.

With respect to this clone: This likely reflects a read error, since a far larger clone is one base away. Distinct nucleotide sequences in the sample also encode this CDR3. This chain joins TRBV7-2 and TRBJ2-5; D may correspond to TRBD1 or TRBD2 (5 bases each). CDR1 SGHTA and CDR2 FQGNSA come from the germline V gene. The germline V and J ends were trimmed by 5 bases and 14 bases, with 21 bases remaining between them. The CDR3 has 13 residues. The CDR3: CASSLRGSYEQYF. The DNA of the CDR3 is TGTGCCAGCAGCCTCCGGGGCTCCTACGAGCAATACTTC.

This chain joins TRBV5-1 and TRBJ1-1; perhaps TRBD1 as D (6 bases). This CDR3 is built from 14 residues. From germline, CDR1 is SGHRS and CDR2 YFSETQ. Trimming left V 4 bases short and J 3 bases short, with 13 bases between. Written as DNA, the CDR3 is TGCGCCAGCAGCCCCAGGGGAGGGGACACTGAAGCTTTCTTT. It codes for CASSPRGGDTEAFF. Drawing the rest from reference TRBV5-1 and TRBJ1-1, the complete variable domain is KAGVTQTPRYLIKTRGQQVTLSCSPISGHRSVSWYQQTPGQGLQFLFEYFSETQRNKGNFPGRFSGRQFSNSRSEMNVSTLELGDSALYLCASSPRGGDTEAFFGQGTRLTVV.

The J gene is TRBJ2-1, the V gene TRBV29-1, with 10 bases that match TRBD2. Trimming at V came to 4 bases and at J to 6 bases, leaving 0 bases not matched to a gene. This CDR3 has 12 residues. Looked up from germline, CDR1 is SQVTM and CDR2 is ANQGSEA. CDR3 sequence reads: CSVASGSNEQFF. The CDR3 DNA follows: TGCAGCGTTGCTAGCGGGAGCAATGAGCAGTTCTTC.

This clone has only one observation. The chain couples TRBV9 to TRBJ1-1; TRBD1 matches 8 bases. V shed 5 bases and J 0 bases; nucleotides not matched to a gene: 6. Germline CDR1 SGDLS, CDR2 YYNGEE. This CDR3 has 15 residues. CDR3 sequence (DNA): TGTGCCAGCAGTCAAACAGGGGGTATGAACACTGAAGCTTTCTTT. It specifies CASSQTGGMNTEAFF.

Remarks on this clone: With only one base between it and a far larger clone, this is likely a read error. The sample holds other DNA sequences that translate to the same CDR3. The V call is TRBV28, the J call TRBJ1-4, with a possible D match to TRBD1 (6 bases). Trimming removed 7 bases from V and 8 bases from J, with 20 bases in between. Germline CDR1 and CDR2: MDHEN and SYDVKM. The CDR3 spans 15 residues. CDR3 sequence (DNA): TGTGCCAGCATACGGGGAGGGGGGGAACGCGAAAAACTGTTTTTT. As protein: CASIRGGGEREKLFF.

The V call is TRBV4-2, the J call TRBJ2-7; 7 bases are a match to TRBD2. The germline V gene encodes CDR1 LGHNA and CDR2 YNFKEQ. The CDR3 is 17 residues long. With 0 bases clipped from V and 3 bases from J, the junction kept 11 bases outside the gene matches. CDR3 region: CASSQDWGDYPIYEQYF. The DNA for the CDR3 is TGTGCCAGCAGCCAAGATTGGGGGGACTACCCGATCTACGAGCAGTACTTC.

The J gene is TRBJ2-5, the V gene TRBV7-2; 8 bases agree with TRBD2. There are 14 residues in the CDR3. Germline-derived CDR1 and CDR2 are SGHTA and FQGNSA. Losses at the gene ends were 2 bases for V and 11 bases for J; bases not matched to a gene: 10. The CDR3 region is CASSLTRLAGNQYF. The CDR3 coding sequence is TGTGCCAGCAGCTTAACCCGGCTAGCGGGTAATCAGTACTTC. The full variable domain, rest sourced from reference TRBV7-2 and TRBJ2-5, is GAGVSQSPSNKVTEKGKDVELRCDPISGHTALYWYRQSLGQGLEFLIYFQGNSAPDKSGLPSDRFSAERTGGSVSTLTIQRTQQEDSAVYLCASSLTRLAGNQYFGPGTRLLVL.

The CDR3 here is CASGPQGDTQYF. The CDR3 DNA reads as TGTGCCAGCGGCCCTCAGGGGGATACGCAGTATTTT. This chain uses TRBV7-9 with TRBJ2-3, with TRBD1 as a possible D gene (6 bases). Trimming shortened V by 8 bases and J by 6 bases, and 12 bases separated the two germline ends. The CDR3 runs 12 residues. Germline CDR1 SEHNR, CDR2 FQNEAQ (reference sequence). The whole variable domain, filled in from reference TRBV7-9 and TRBJ2-3, reads DTGVSQNPRHKITKRGQNVTFRCDPISEHNRLYWYRQTLGQGPEFLTYFQNEAQLEKSRLLSDRFSAERPKGSFSTLEIQRTEQGDSAMYLCASGPQGDTQYFGPGTRLTVL.

About this clone itself: Germline and junction disagree at one end, which may indicate a read error. This chain uses TRBV10-2 with TRBJ1-2; 8 bases are a match to TRBD1. The germline V gene encodes CDR1 WSHSY and CDR2 SAAADI. CDR3 length: 12 amino acids. The CDR3 loop reads CASSDRATDRDF. DNA of the CDR3: TGCGCCAGCAGTGATCGGGCCACGGACAGGGACTTC.

This clone has a handful of counts. A far larger clone differs by one base, so this is likely a read error. This sample also contains other DNA sequences that code for the same CDR3. The chain has TRBV30 and TRBJ1-5; D is unclear. The CDR3 is 12 amino acids. Trimming left V 1 base short and J 7 bases short, with 8 bases between. Germline V gene sequence: CDR1 GTSNPN, CDR2 SVGIG (reference sequence). CDR3 residues: CAWSAQNQPQHF. The CDR3 DNA reads as TGTGCCTGGAGTGCACAAAACCAGCCCCAGCATTTT.